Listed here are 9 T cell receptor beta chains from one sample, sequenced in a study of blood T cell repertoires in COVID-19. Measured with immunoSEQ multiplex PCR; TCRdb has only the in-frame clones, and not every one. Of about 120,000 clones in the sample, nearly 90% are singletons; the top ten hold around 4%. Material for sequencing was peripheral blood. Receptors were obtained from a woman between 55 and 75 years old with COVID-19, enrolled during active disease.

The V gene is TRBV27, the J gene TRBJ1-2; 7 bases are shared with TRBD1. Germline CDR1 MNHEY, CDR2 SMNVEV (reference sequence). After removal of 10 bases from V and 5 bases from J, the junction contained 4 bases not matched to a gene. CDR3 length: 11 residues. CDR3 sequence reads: CATQGIYGYTF. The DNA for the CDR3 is TGTGCCACACAGGGGATTTATGGCTACACCTTC.

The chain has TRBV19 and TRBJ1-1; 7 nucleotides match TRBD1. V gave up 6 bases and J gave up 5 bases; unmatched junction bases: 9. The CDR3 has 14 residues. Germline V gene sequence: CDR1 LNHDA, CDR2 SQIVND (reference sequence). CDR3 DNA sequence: TGTGCCAGTAGGACTTCCAGGGGGGTGACTGAAGCTTTCTTT. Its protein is CASRTSRGVTEAFF.

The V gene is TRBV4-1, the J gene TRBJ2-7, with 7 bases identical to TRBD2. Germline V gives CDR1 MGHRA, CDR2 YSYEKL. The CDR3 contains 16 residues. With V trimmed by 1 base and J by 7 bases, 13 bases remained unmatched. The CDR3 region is CASSQGGRGKPGEQYF. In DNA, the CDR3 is TGCGCCAGCAGCCAAGGCGGGCGGGGGAAACCTGGGGAGCAGTACTTC.

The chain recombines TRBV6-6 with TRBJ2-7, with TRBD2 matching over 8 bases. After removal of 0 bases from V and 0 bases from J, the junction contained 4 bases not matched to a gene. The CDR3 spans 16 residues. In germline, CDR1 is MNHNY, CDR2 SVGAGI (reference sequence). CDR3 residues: CASSYSGGANSYEQYF. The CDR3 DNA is TGTGCCAGCAGTTACTCCGGGGGGGCGAACTCCTACGAGCAGTACTTC.

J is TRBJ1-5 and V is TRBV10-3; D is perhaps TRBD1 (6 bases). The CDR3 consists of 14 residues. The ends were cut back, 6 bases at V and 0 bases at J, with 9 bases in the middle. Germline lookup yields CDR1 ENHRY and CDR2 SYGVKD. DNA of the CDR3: TGTGCCATCAGCGCAGGGGATAGCAATCAGCCCCAGCATTTT. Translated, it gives CAISAGDSNQPQHF.

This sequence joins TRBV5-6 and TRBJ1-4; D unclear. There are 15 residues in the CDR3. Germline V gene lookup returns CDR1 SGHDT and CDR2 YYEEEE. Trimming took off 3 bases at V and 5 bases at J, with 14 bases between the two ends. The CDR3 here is CASSSLTPRNEKLFF. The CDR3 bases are TGTGCCAGCAGCTCACTGACCCCTAGGAATGAAAAACTGTTTTTT.

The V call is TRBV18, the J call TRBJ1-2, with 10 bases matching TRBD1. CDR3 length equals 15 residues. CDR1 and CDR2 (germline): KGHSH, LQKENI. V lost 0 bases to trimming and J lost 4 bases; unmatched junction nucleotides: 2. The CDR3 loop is CASSPPRDRGYGYTF. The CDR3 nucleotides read TGTGCCAGCTCACCACCTCGGGACAGGGGCTATGGCTACACCTTC. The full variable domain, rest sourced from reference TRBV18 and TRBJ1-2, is NAGVMQNPRHLVRRRGQEARLRCSPMKGHSHVYWYRQLPEEGLKFMVYLQKENIIDESGMPKERFSAEFPKEGPSILRIQQVVRGDSAAYFCASSPPRDRGYGYTFGSGTRLTVV.

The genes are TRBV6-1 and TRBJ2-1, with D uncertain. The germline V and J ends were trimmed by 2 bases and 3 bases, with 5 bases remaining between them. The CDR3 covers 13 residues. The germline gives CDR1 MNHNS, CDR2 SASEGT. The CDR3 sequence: CASSEMSYNEQFF. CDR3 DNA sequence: TGTGCCAGCAGTGAAATGAGCTACAATGAGCAGTTCTTC.

The CDR3 loop is CASSGVRQGGETPTYEQYF. In DNA, the CDR3 is TGTGCCAGCAGTGGGGTTAGGCAGGGGGGCGAAACCCCTACCTACGAGCAGTACTTC. J is TRBJ2-7 and V is TRBV6-4; D possibly corresponds to TRBD1 (7 bases). V lost 4 bases to trimming and J lost 2 bases, with 27 bases between them. This CDR3 has 19 amino acids. Germline CDR1 reads MRHNA; CDR2 reads SNTAGT.